Ten or more counts support the clone carrying this TCR beta chain. Its specificity is unknown. This sample was included in a study of glioma-infiltrating T cells. Study-level results: Non-neoplastic patients had below-expected tissue-blood divergence, while all gliomas exceeded expectation. Very few CDR3 sequences were shared between tissue and blood.

In germline, CDR1 is KGHSH, CDR2 LQKENI. V lost 3 bases and J lost 4, with 9 bases in between. The CDR3 sequence is 13 residues long. Using RNA template, CDR3s of TCR alpha and beta were amplified with iRepertoire arm-PCR. Input was roughly 100-450 ng of tissue mRNA or PBMC total RNA. Each CDR3 protein gets one entry after TCRdb re-called the multiplex PCR reads with MiXCR. The sample holds fewer than 200,000 distinct CDR3 sequences, roughly 45% seen once. The specimen sequenced was glioma tissue, nonneoplastic brain tissue, or PBMCs (not recorded which). This receptor was identified in a human donor with low-grade glioma or glioblastoma, undergoing nonglioma brain surgery, or in good health (not recorded which). The gene calls are TRBV18 and TRBJ1-1, with D unclear. The chain's CDR3 is CASSPKAGTEAFF. The CDR3 DNA reads TGTGCCAGCTCACCCAAAGCCGGCACTGAAGCTTTCTTT.